Below are 22 T cell receptor beta chains sequenced from a single sample in a study of blood T cell repertoires in COVID-19. Sequenced by immunoSEQ multiplex PCR; TCRdb stores in-frame clones only, minus some. The table records fewer than 250,000 clones, under 90% of them present only once. Sequences were obtained from PBMCs or T cells enriched from blood (not recorded which). These receptors were obtained from a woman aged 40 to 55 who had been exposed to COVID-19.

This clone was recorded only once. This chain joins TRBV12-3 or TRBV12-4 and TRBJ1-1, with D possibly TRBD1 on 5 matching bases. The germline V and J ends were trimmed by 8 bases and 3 bases, with 13 bases remaining between them. The CDR3 is 13 residues long. The CDR3 DNA sequence: TGTGCCAGCGTACTAAGGGGCTACACTGAAGCTTTCTTT. It is translated as CASVLRGYTEAFF.

The chain employs TRBV3-1 (or the pseudogene TRBV3-2) and TRBJ2-4, with D maybe TRBD2 (7 bases). CDR1 is LGHDT, CDR2 YNNKEL, per germline (reference sequence). V was clipped by 1 base and J by 7 bases, with 11 bases between them. This CDR3 has 14 amino acids. The CDR3 DNA is TGTGCCAGCAGCCAAGGGGAGGGGGGGAACATTCAGTACTTC. It yields the protein CASSQGEGGNIQYF.

The rearrangement links TRBV28 to TRBJ2-7; TRBD1 matches 7 bases. This CDR3 has 14 residues. Germline loops: CDR1 MDHEN, CDR2 SYDVKM. V shed 5 bases, J shed 1 base, and the junction held 5 bases outside the gene matches. CDR3 sequence (DNA): TGTGCCAGCAGTCTCACAGGGGATTCCTACGAGCAGTACTTC. Protein: CASSLTGDSYEQYF.

The CDR3 DNA follows: TGTGCCAGCAGTTTAGCAGGGCGGACCAAGGGCTACACCTTC. Residues: CASSLAGRTKGYTF. The chain uses TRBV27 and TRBJ1-2; possibly TRBD1 for D (5 bases). The CDR3 spans 14 residues. Per germline, CDR1 MNHEY and CDR2 SMNVEV (reference sequence). V was cut by 2 bases and J by 8 bases, with 15 bases left in between.

The chain recombines TRBV6-2 or TRBV6-3 with TRBJ2-7, with D possibly TRBD1 on 5 matching bases. Germline CDR1 and CDR2: MNHEY and SVGEGT. The CDR3 runs 14 residues. Between the trimmed V and J ends, which lost 2 bases and 4 bases, there was a span of 12 bases. DNA of the CDR3: TGTGCCAGCAGTTACGGACAAGGGCGGTACGAGCAGTACTTC. This translates into CASSYGQGRYEQYF.

V usage is TRBV5-6 and J usage is TRBJ2-1; 8 bases match TRBD1. V was pared by 2 bases and J by 10 bases, with 8 bases of the junction left unmatched. CDR1 is SGHDT and CDR2 is YYEEEE in the germline V gene. This CDR3 region has 14 residues. CDR3 sequence reads: CASSFGQGPGEQFF. CDR3 bases: TGTGCCAGCAGCTTTGGACAGGGACCGGGGGAGCAGTTCTTC.

This clone appeared once. The J gene is TRBJ1-2, the V gene TRBV18, with 9 bases lining up with TRBD1. Germline CDR1 reads KGHSH; CDR2 reads LQKENI. The CDR3 is made up of 14 amino acids. V shed 3 bases, J shed 8 bases, and the junction held 7 bases outside the gene matches. The CDR3 is CASSPLGQGYGYTF. The CDR3 DNA reads as TGTGCCAGCTCACCGCTCGGACAGGGGTACGGCTACACCTTC.

This clone was recorded at least ten times. CDR3: CASSLGLVKYF. The CDR3 DNA reads TGTGCCAGCAGCTTAGGGCTAGTAAAGTACTTC. The rearrangement joins TRBV11-2 to TRBJ2-7; D call uncertain. Germline CDR1 reads SGHAT; CDR2 reads FQNNGV. Trimming took off 1 base at V and 11 bases at J, with 9 bases between the two ends. The length of the CDR3 is 11 residues.

As DNA, the CDR3 is TGTGCCAGCAGTTTACGGGACAGCTATGGCTACACCTTC. Translating gives CASSLRDSYGYTF. The J gene is TRBJ1-2, the V gene TRBV12-3 or TRBV12-4, with 7 bases identical to TRBD1. The CDR3 extends over 13 amino acids. V lost 2 bases, J lost 4 bases, and 1 base stayed unmatched.

V and J are TRBV30 and TRBJ2-6; TRBD1 might be the D (5 bases). Germline CDR1 and CDR2: GTSNPN and SVGIG (reference sequence). The CDR3 sequence is 21 residues long. Trimming removed 2 bases from V and 0 bases from J, with 26 bases in between. The CDR3 sequence is CAWSSRSLRERSPSGANVLTF. The CDR3 nucleotides read TGTGCCTGGAGTTCTCGGTCCCTCAGGGAAAGAAGTCCCTCTGGGGCCAACGTCCTGACTTTC.

The chain combines TRBV4-2 with TRBJ1-1, with 7 bases lining up with TRBD1. The CDR3 has 15 amino acids. V dropped 0 bases and J dropped 11; count of bases not matched to a gene: 12. The germline CDR1 and CDR2 sequences are LGHNA and YNFKEQ. CDR3 sequence (DNA): TGTGCCAGCAGCCAAGATGGCGGCCCAGGGGGGTCGGCTTTCTTT. Encoded protein: CASSQDGGPGGSAFF.

The rearrangement links TRBV7-9 to TRBJ2-7; D not certain. The CDR3 spans 14 residues. Germline CDR1 reads SEHNR; CDR2 reads FQNEAQ (reference sequence). Trimming removed 11 bases from V and 2 bases from J, with 19 bases in between. CDR3 amino acids: CACGGDFSPYEQYF. The CDR3 bases are TGTGCCTGCGGCGGTGACTTCTCCCCCTACGAGCAGTACTTC. The variable domain in full, with the rest retrieved from reference TRBV7-9 and TRBJ2-7, is DTGVSQNPRHKITKRGQNVTFRCDPISEHNRLYWYRQTLGQGPEFLTYFQNEAQLEKSRLLSDRFSAERPKGSFSTLEIQRTEQGDSAMYLCACGGDFSPYEQYFGPGTRLTVT.

The rearrangement links TRBV7-9 to TRBJ2-1; possible D gene TRBD2, 7 bases. This CDR3 region has 17 residues. Germline V lookup: CDR1 SEHNR, CDR2 FQNEAQ (reference sequence). The V end lost 0 bases, the J end lost 5 bases, and 17 bases lay between the germline ends. The CDR3 nucleotides are TGTGCCAGCAGCTTAGCGGGGGGGCCATTCGTAGACAATGAGCAGTTCTTC. Residues: CASSLAGGPFVDNEQFF.

The chain recombines TRBV19 with TRBJ2-1, with D tentatively TRBD2 (7 bases). CDR1 and CDR2 from the germline V gene are LNHDA and SQIVND (reference sequence). The V end was cut by 3 bases, the J end by 10 bases, with 19 bases between. The CDR3 extends over 15 amino acids. The CDR3 region is CASSMGWGGALEQFF. The CDR3 region has the DNA TGTGCCAGTAGTATGGGCTGGGGGGGGGCTTTAGAGCAGTTCTTC. Full variable domain (remainder filled in from reference TRBV19 and TRBJ2-1): DGGITQSPKYLFRKEGQNVTLSCEQNLNHDAMYWYRQDPGQGLRLIYYSQIVNDFQKGDIAEGYSVSREKKESFPLTVTSAQKNPTAFYLCASSMGWGGALEQFFGPGTRLTVL.

The V call is TRBV9, the J call TRBJ2-1; 7 bases align to TRBD2. CDR1 SGDLS and CDR2 YYNGEE come from the germline V gene. This CDR3 region has 13 residues. With V trimmed by 4 bases and J by 9 bases, 7 bases remained unmatched. For the CDR3, the DNA is TGTGCCAGCAGCCCACGGGGGGACGGTGAGCAGTTCTTC. Translated: CASSPRGDGEQFF.

The rearrangement joins TRBV7-2 to TRBJ2-7; D gene unclear. The CDR3 extends over 13 amino acids. Per germline, CDR1 SGHTA and CDR2 FQGNSA. Trimming left V 1 base short and J 4 bases short, with 8 bases between. CDR3 bases: TGTGCCAGCAGCTTAGTTTCCGGGTACGAGCAGTACTTC. Translated, it gives CASSLVSGYEQYF.

This clone has a handful of counts. The chain has TRBV5-1 and TRBJ1-1; 7 nucleotides align to TRBD1. The CDR3 has 16 amino acids. The V and J ends lost 4 bases and 4 bases, in that order; junction bases with no gene match: 13. The germline V gene encodes CDR1 SGHRS and CDR2 YFSETQ. The CDR3 loop is CASSRDGQAAGTEAFF. The CDR3 coding sequence is TGCGCCAGCAGCAGAGACGGACAGGCGGCGGGCACTGAAGCTTTCTTT. Combining the CDR3 with reference TRBV5-1 and TRBJ1-1 gives the whole variable domain KAGVTQTPRYLIKTRGQQVTLSCSPISGHRSVSWYQQTPGQGLQFLFEYFSETQRNKGNFPGRFSGRQFSNSRSEMNVSTLELGDSALYLCASSRDGQAAGTEAFFGQGTRLTVV.

The chain is built from TRBV18 and TRBJ1-1, with D possibly TRBD1 on 5 matching bases. This CDR3 region has 15 residues. V gave up 3 bases and J gave up 1 base, with 12 bases separating them. Germline lookup yields CDR1 KGHSH and CDR2 LQKENI. DNA for the CDR3: TGTGCCAGCTCACCGCTTTCTACAGGGAACACTGAAGCTTTCTTT. Its protein is CASSPLSTGNTEAFF. Together with reference TRBV18 and TRBJ1-1, the CDR3 gives the full variable domain: NAGVMQNPRHLVRRRGQEARLRCSPMKGHSHVYWYRQLPEEGLKFMVYLQKENIIDESGMPKERFSAEFPKEGPSILRIQQVVRGDSAAYFCASSPLSTGNTEAFFGQGTRLTVV.

The J gene is TRBJ2-5, the V gene TRBV7-3, with TRBD2 matching over 14 bases. The CDR3 contains 17 residues. V was clipped by 5 bases and J by 5 bases; unmatched bases: 10. Germline CDR1 SGHTA, CDR2 FQGTGA. CDR3 bases: TGTGCCAGCAGCCCAACTGGGACTAGCGGGGGATTGGAGACCCAGTACTTC. This translates into CASSPTGTSGGLETQYF.

This chain uses TRBV4-3 with TRBJ2-5; TRBD2 matches 11 bases. Germline CDR1 and CDR2: LGHNA and YSLEER. V was pared by 4 bases and J by 2 bases, with 9 bases of the junction left unmatched. The CDR3 is 17 residues long. The CDR3 DNA reads TGCGCCAGCAGCCGAAAACTAGCGGGGGCCTCACAAGAGACCCAGTACTTC. Its translation: CASSRKLAGASQETQYF.

This sequence joins TRBV5-6 and TRBJ1-2; 12 nucleotides match TRBD1. Germline V gene data show CDR1 as SGHDT and CDR2 as YYEEEE. The CDR3 has 16 residues. Trimming took 4 bases from V and 3 from J; bases not matched to a gene: 7. The CDR3 DNA reads TGTGCCAGCAGCAGGGACAGGGGGCATGTGGACTATGGCTACACCTTC. It specifies CASSRDRGHVDYGYTF.

This sequence joins TRBV28 and TRBJ1-4, with D possibly matching TRBD1 (6 bases). The CDR3 covers 13 residues. V was clipped by 6 bases and J by 10 bases, with 15 bases between them. CDR1 and CDR2 (germline): MDHEN, SYDVKM. The CDR3 spells CASSGQPTGKLFF. Written as DNA, the CDR3 is TGTGCCAGCAGCGGACAGCCTACAGGAAAACTGTTTTTT.